This T cell receptor beta chain was identified in a study of blood T cell repertoires in COVID-19. Overall study: Both acute and convalescent COVID-19 samples were obtained from the United States, Italy and Spain.

Authors' data handling: Researchers report that nucleated cell counts were estimated from reference gene primer amplification. The protocol was immunoSEQ multiplex PCR, while the TCRdb copy is restricted to in-frame clones and leaves out a portion. D and trimming come from the DNA, and the V and J calls and clone size come from that table. The sample holds roughly 47,000 clones, 70% to 90% seen once. Seattle cases were enrolled at active infection and followed longitudinally. Germline-derived CDR1 and CDR2 are DFQATT and SNEGSKA (reference sequence). V was trimmed by 7 bases and J by 6 bases, leaving 12 bases between them. CDR3 size: 11 residues.

This clonotype was sampled from a woman of 80 years or more with COVID-19, enrolled during active disease. The chain recombines TRBV20-1 with TRBJ1-2; D ambiguous. The source material was peripheral blood. CDR3 loop: CSVTLGNGYTF. Written as DNA, the CDR3 is TGCAGTGTCACGCTCGGGAATGGCTACACCTTC.